Listed below are T cell receptor beta chains from one sample, sequenced in a study of T cell responses to AZD1222 COVID-19 vaccine. Here immunoSEQ multiplex PCR was the method, and the copy in TCRdb shows in-frame clones only, minus some. The table lists over 90,000 clones, roughly 90% of them singletons. The sequencing here drew on peripheral blood, taken 28 days after the second AZD1222 dose. The receptors stem from an adult who received the AZD1222 COVID-19 vaccine. Both conserved end residues are part of each CDR3. The D gene is left open where the match is weak. Where a row states a size, it is once, few, many or the class of an expanded clone; other rows omit it.

j_gene: TRBJ2-5
v_gene: TRBV5-4
d_gene: .
abundance: once
CDR3aa: CASSPLPGETQYF
CDR3nt: TGTGCCAGCAGCCCGCTCCCCGGGGAGACCCAGTACTTC

j_gene: TRBJ2-5
v_gene: TRBV9
d_gene: .
abundance: .
CDR3aa: CASSVGPLGETQYF
CDR3nt: TGTGCCAGCAGCGTAGGCCCCCTTGGGGAGACCCAGTACTTC

j_gene: TRBJ1-6
v_gene: TRBV5-5
d_gene: .
abundance: .
CDR3aa: CASSPGRENSPLHF
CDR3nt: TGTGCCAGCAGCCCGGGACGAGAAAATTCACCCCTCCACTTT

j_gene: TRBJ1-6
v_gene: TRBV6-5
d_gene: .
abundance: .
CDR3aa: CASSGIKNSPLHF
CDR3nt: TGTGCCAGCTCCGGGATCAAAAATTCACCCCTCCACTTT

j_gene: TRBJ1-2
v_gene: TRBV2
d_gene: .
abundance: .
CDR3aa: CASSKDGNYGYTF
CDR3nt: TGTGCCAGCAGTAAGGACGGGAACTATGGCTACACCTTC

j_gene: TRBJ2-7
v_gene: TRBV7-2
d_gene: .
abundance: .
CDR3aa: CASSLESPTYEQYF
CDR3nt: TGTGCCAGCAGCTTAGAGAGTCCTACCTACGAGCAGTACTTC

j_gene: TRBJ2-7
v_gene: TRBV4-3
d_gene: .
abundance: .
CDR3aa: CASSQDLTGRDINYEQYF
CDR3nt: TGCGCCAGCAGCCAAGATCTGACAGGCCGGGACATTAACTACGAGCAGTACTTC

j_gene: TRBJ1-5
v_gene: TRBV6-6
d_gene: TRBD1
abundance: .
CDR3aa: CASSGQVNQPQHF
CDR3nt: TGTGCCAGTTCGGGACAGGTCAATCAGCCCCAGCATTTT

j_gene: TRBJ1-3
v_gene: TRBV12-5
d_gene: .
abundance: once
CDR3aa: CASGLVLDSSSGNTIYF
CDR3nt: TGTGCTAGTGGTTTGGTACTGGACAGCAGCTCTGGAAACACCATATATTTT

j_gene: TRBJ1-2
v_gene: TRBV4-1
d_gene: TRBD1
abundance: once
CDR3aa: CASSQRIRGQDGYTF
CDR3nt: TGCGCCAGCAGCCAACGTATTAGGGGGCAAGATGGCTACACCTTC

j_gene: TRBJ2-3
v_gene: TRBV11-3
d_gene: TRBD2
abundance: .
CDR3aa: CASSLGLAGGLPLSTDTQYF
CDR3nt: TGTGCCAGCAGCTTAGGACTAGCGGGGGGACTCCCCTTAAGCACAGATACGCAGTATTTT

j_gene: TRBJ1-5
v_gene: TRBV9
d_gene: TRBD1
abundance: .
CDR3aa: CASSEGGQGYSNQPQHF
CDR3nt: TGTGCCAGCAGCGAAGGGGGACAGGGCTATAGCAATCAGCCCCAGCATTTT

j_gene: TRBJ1-2
v_gene: TRBV6-5
d_gene: .
abundance: .
CDR3aa: CASSYSRTLYGYTF
CDR3nt: TGTGCCAGCAGTTACTCGAGGACCCTGTATGGCTACACCTTC

j_gene: TRBJ1-1
v_gene: TRBV28
d_gene: .
abundance: .
CDR3aa: CASSPPGYGAFF
CDR3nt: TGTGCCAGCAGTCCCCCCGGGTACGGAGCTTTCTTT

j_gene: TRBJ1-5
v_gene: TRBV29-1
d_gene: TRBD1
abundance: .
CDR3aa: CSVPGQRQSRSQHF
CDR3nt: TGCAGCGTTCCGGGACAGAGACAATCAAGGTCCCAGCATTTT

j_gene: TRBJ1-1
v_gene: TRBV2
d_gene: TRBD1
abundance: .
CDR3aa: CASSDQGERTEAFF
CDR3nt: TGTGCCAGCAGTGATCAGGGGGAGAGGACTGAAGCTTTCTTT

j_gene: TRBJ1-4
v_gene: TRBV5-1
d_gene: TRBD1
abundance: .
CDR3aa: CASSVTGGNEKLFF
CDR3nt: TGCGCCAGCAGCGTGACAGGGGGGAATGAAAAACTGTTTTTT

j_gene: TRBJ1-6
v_gene: TRBV7-9
d_gene: .
abundance: .
CDR3aa: CASSSDRYNSPLHF
CDR3nt: TGTGCCAGCAGTTCTGATCGCTATAATTCACCCCTCCACTTT

j_gene: TRBJ2-7
v_gene: TRBV12-3/TRBV12-4
d_gene: .
abundance: .
CDR3aa: CASSPGHEQYF
CDR3nt: TGTGCCAGCAGCCCTGGTCACGAGCAGTACTTC

j_gene: TRBJ2-7
v_gene: TRBV6-2/TRBV6-3
d_gene: .
abundance: .
CDR3aa: CASSYLGGEQYF
CDR3nt: TGTGCCAGCAGTTACCTAGGGGGCGAGCAGTACTTC

j_gene: TRBJ2-1
v_gene: TRBV5-8
d_gene: .
abundance: .
CDR3aa: CASSGWRGHSYNEQFF
CDR3nt: TGTGCCAGCAGCGGGTGGCGGGGGCACTCCTACAATGAGCAGTTCTTC

j_gene: TRBJ1-1
v_gene: TRBV13
d_gene: .
abundance: once
CDR3aa: CASSPGHTNTEAFF
CDR3nt: TGTGCCAGCAGCCCGGGACACACGAACACTGAAGCTTTCTTT

j_gene: TRBJ2-2
v_gene: TRBV7-9
d_gene: TRBD2
abundance: .
CDR3aa: CASSFVPGLAGGELFF
CDR3nt: TGTGCCAGCAGCTTCGTTCCGGGACTAGCAGGCGGGGAGCTGTTTTTT

j_gene: TRBJ1-5
v_gene: TRBV19
d_gene: TRBD1
abundance: .
CDR3aa: CASSILRTGGNQPQHF
CDR3nt: TGTGCCAGTAGTATTCTTCGGACAGGGGGCAATCAGCCCCAGCATTTT

j_gene: TRBJ2-7
v_gene: TRBV5-1
d_gene: TRBD2
abundance: .
CDR3aa: CASSAGTSGRQREQYF
CDR3nt: TGCGCCAGCAGCGCCGGGACTAGCGGACGCCAGCGGGAGCAGTACTTC

j_gene: TRBJ1-2
v_gene: TRBV28
d_gene: TRBD1
abundance: .
CDR3aa: CASSTPPGTGAFRYGYTF
CDR3nt: TGTGCCAGCAGCACCCCACCCGGGACAGGGGCTTTTCGCTATGGCTACACCTTC

j_gene: TRBJ2-3
v_gene: TRBV7-3
d_gene: .
abundance: .
CDR3aa: CASSSDRYTDTQYF
CDR3nt: TGTGCCAGCAGCTCAGACAGGTACACAGATACGCAGTATTTT

j_gene: TRBJ2-1
v_gene: TRBV9
d_gene: TRBD1
abundance: .
CDR3aa: CASSPRTGRLPYNEQFF
CDR3nt: TGTGCCAGCAGCCCAAGGACAGGACGTCTCCCCTACAATGAGCAGTTCTTC

j_gene: TRBJ2-1
v_gene: TRBV9
d_gene: .
abundance: .
CDR3aa: CASSVGQLNEQFF
CDR3nt: TGTGCCAGCAGCGTAGGCCAGCTCAATGAGCAGTTCTTC

j_gene: TRBJ1-2
v_gene: TRBV20-1
d_gene: .
abundance: .
CDR3aa: CSASRDRDYGYTF
CDR3nt: TGCAGTGCTAGTCGAGACAGAGACTATGGCTACACCTTC

j_gene: TRBJ2-3
v_gene: TRBV19
d_gene: TRBD2
abundance: .
CDR3aa: CASSISTSGGVLSTDTQYF
CDR3nt: TGTGCCAGTAGTATCAGTACTAGCGGGGGGGTCCTTAGCACAGATACGCAGTATTTT

j_gene: TRBJ2-3
v_gene: TRBV30
d_gene: .
abundance: .
CDR3aa: CAWRGGGDTQYF
CDR3nt: TGTGCCTGGAGGGGTGGCGGAGATACGCAGTATTTT